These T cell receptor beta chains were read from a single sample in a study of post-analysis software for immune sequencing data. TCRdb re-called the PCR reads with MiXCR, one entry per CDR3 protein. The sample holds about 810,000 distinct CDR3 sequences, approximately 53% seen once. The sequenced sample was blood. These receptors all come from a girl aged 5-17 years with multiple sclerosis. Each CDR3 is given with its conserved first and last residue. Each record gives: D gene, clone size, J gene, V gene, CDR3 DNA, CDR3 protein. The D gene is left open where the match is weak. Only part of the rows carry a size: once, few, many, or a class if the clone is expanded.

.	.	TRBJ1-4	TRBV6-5	TGTGCCAGCAGTTACTCGGCAGGGCGGGGTGAAAAACTGTTTTTT	CASSYSAGRGEKLFF
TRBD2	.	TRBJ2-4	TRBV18	TGTGCCAGCTCACCATCGAGACTAGCGGGAGTTCCCCCCAAAAACATTCAGTACTTC	CASSPSRLAGVPPKNIQYF
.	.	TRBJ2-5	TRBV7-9	TGTGCCAGCCCGAACCCCGGGGGAGAGACCCAGTACTTC	CASPNPGGETQYF
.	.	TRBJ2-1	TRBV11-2	TGTGCCAGCAGCTTAGATAACTGGGATGAGCAGTTCTTC	CASSLDNWDEQFF
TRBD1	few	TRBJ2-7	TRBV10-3	TGTGCCATCACTCCGGGACAGGGCGGCTACGAGCAGTACTTC	CAITPGQGGYEQYF
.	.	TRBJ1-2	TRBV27	TGTGCCAGCAGTTCGGGACGTCTCGGGAGATCGGGGGGCTACACCTTC	CASSSGRLGRSGGYTF
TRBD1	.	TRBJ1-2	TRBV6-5	TGTGCCAGCAGGAGGAGGACAGGGGGGAACTATGGCTACACCTTC	CASRRRTGGNYGYTF
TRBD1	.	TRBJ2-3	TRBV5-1	TGCGCCAGCAGCCCGACGACAGGGGGCTACAGCACAGATACGCAGTATTTT	CASSPTTGGYSTDTQYF
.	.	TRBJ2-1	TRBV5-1	TGCGCCAGCAACCAACGAGGGGATAACTCCTACAATGAGCAGTTCTTC	CASNQRGDNSYNEQFF
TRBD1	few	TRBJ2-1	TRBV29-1	TGCAGCGTTGACCTGACAGGGGGCAGGTATGAGCAGTTCTTC	CSVDLTGGRYEQFF